This T cell receptor beta chain was obtained from a study of blood T cell repertoires in COVID-19. Sequenced by immunoSEQ multiplex PCR; TCRdb stores in-frame clones only, minus some. This table has 200,000 to 300,000 clones, approximately 86% appearing once. The CDR3 totals 13 residues. V dropped 3 bases and J dropped 6 bases, with 10 bases sitting between them. Per the germline V gene, CDR1 is SGDLS and CDR2 is YYNGEE. The sequencing input was PBMCs or T cells enriched from blood (not recorded which). V usage is TRBV9 and J usage is TRBJ2-1; tentative D call: TRBD1 (6 bases). This TCR was recovered from a woman aged 18-29 years who had recovered from COVID-19. CDR3 nucleotide sequence: TGTGCCAGCAGCGACAGGGTACGCAATGAGCAGTTCTTC. This encodes CASSDRVRNEQFF.